The 24 T cell receptor beta chains given below trace back to one sample, sequenced in a study of a mutant IDH1 vaccine in newly diagnosed glioma. Time point specified: week 5, during vaccination. Every vaccine dose comprised 300 ug of mutant IDH1 20-mer peptide plus topical imiquimod. Sequencing used immunoSEQ multiplex PCR; TCRdb keeps in-frame clones, though not all of them. The sample shows over 55,000 clones, 90% of them seen only once. No antigens are known for them. This specimen consisted of PBMCs, obtained from a glioma patient whose treatment included an IDH1 peptide vaccine. These receptors were taken from a woman aged 40 to 50 with glioma.

The V and J genes are TRBV7-9 and TRBJ1-2; D is unresolved. The ends were cut back, 2 bases at V and 7 bases at J, with 11 bases in the middle. The CDR3 covers 13 residues. Per the germline V gene, CDR1 is SEHNR and CDR2 is FQNEAQ (reference sequence). This chain's CDR3 is CASSLRGLRGYTF. DNA of the CDR3: TGTGCCAGCAGCTTACGCGGGTTGCGTGGCTACACCTTC.

The chain carries TRBV19 and TRBJ1-2; 9 positions agree with TRBD1. CDR1 and CDR2 (germline): LNHDA, SQIVND (reference sequence). Trimming took 6 bases from V and 9 from J; bases not matched to a gene: 8. The CDR3 has 13 residues. The CDR3 is CASRTGQGISYTF. CDR3 in DNA: TGTGCCAGTAGAACGGGACAGGGTATAAGCTACACCTTC. Full variable domain (outside the CDR3, taken from reference TRBV19 and TRBJ1-2): DGGITQSPKYLFRKEGQNVTLSCEQNLNHDAMYWYRQDPGQGLRLIYYSQIVNDFQKGDIAEGYSVSREKKESFPLTVTSAQKNPTAFYLCASRTGQGISYTFGSGTRLTVV.

This sequence joins TRBV5-4 and TRBJ2-1, with a possible D match to TRBD2 (5 bases). Germline CDR1 and CDR2: SGHNT and YYREEE (reference sequence). V was shortened by 0 bases and J by 12 bases, with 13 bases between the two germline ends. This CDR3 spans 13 amino acids. The CDR3 DNA is TGTGCCAGCAGCTTGGCTTCCGACCGGGGGCAGTTCTTC. Its translation is CASSLASDRGQFF.

V usage is TRBV18 and J usage is TRBJ1-2, with TRBD1 as a possible D gene (5 bases). The CDR3 spans 13 residues. Between the trimmed V and J ends, which lost 3 bases and 2 bases, there was a span of 7 bases. Per the germline V gene, CDR1 is KGHSH and CDR2 is LQKENI. The CDR3 region is CASSPRDNYGYTF. The DNA of the CDR3 is TGTGCCAGCTCACCTCGGGACAACTATGGCTACACCTTC.

This chain joins TRBV6-1 and TRBJ2-1; 7 bases map to TRBD1. Trimming at V came to 5 bases and at J to 6 bases, leaving 10 bases not matched to a gene. The CDR3 runs 15 residues. Germline values: CDR1 MNHNS, CDR2 SASEGT. The CDR3 reads CASSSGRAGGNEQFF. The CDR3 DNA reads TGTGCCAGCAGTTCTGGCAGGGCAGGGGGCAATGAGCAGTTCTTC.

V gene TRBV5-1 combines with J gene TRBJ1-1, with TRBD1 as a possible D gene (6 bases). The CDR3 runs 15 residues. V was clipped by 1 base and J by 2 bases, with 12 bases between them. Germline assignment: CDR1 SGHRS and CDR2 YFSETQ. The CDR3 is CASSLSGAGNTEAFF. CDR3 DNA sequence: TGCGCCAGCAGCTTGTCAGGGGCGGGAAACACTGAAGCTTTCTTT. Full variable domain (outside the CDR3, taken from reference TRBV5-1 and TRBJ1-1): KAGVTQTPRYLIKTRGQQVTLSCSPISGHRSVSWYQQTPGQGLQFLFEYFSETQRNKGNFPGRFSGRQFSNSRSEMNVSTLELGDSALYLCASSLSGAGNTEAFFGQGTRLTVV.

The chain has TRBV11-3 and TRBJ2-5, with TRBD1 matching over 9 bases. The CDR3 is 14 amino acids. Trimming at V came to 4 bases and at J to 5 bases, leaving 5 bases not matched to a gene. Germline CDR1 is SGHNT and CDR2 is YENEEA. The CDR3 loop is CASSSGTGHETQYF. The DNA for the CDR3 is TGTGCCAGCAGCTCCGGGACAGGGCACGAGACCCAGTACTTC.

The CDR3 region has the DNA TGTGCCAGCTCACCACCGTCCAGTGTCTATGGCTACACCTTC. Amino acid sequence: CASSPPSSVYGYTF. The genes are TRBV18 and TRBJ1-2; D gene unclear. Trimming removed 0 bases from V and 4 bases from J, with 9 bases in between. This CDR3 contains 14 residues. Germline V gene sequence: CDR1 KGHSH, CDR2 LQKENI.

The chain is built from TRBV19 and TRBJ1-4; TRBD1 agrees at 8 bases. J was trimmed by 3 bases and V by 6 bases; bases with no gene match: 3. The CDR3 length is 14 residues. Germline lookup yields CDR1 LNHDA and CDR2 SQIVND (reference sequence). The CDR3 is CASSRGLANEKLFF. For the CDR3, the DNA is TGTGCCAGTAGCAGGGGGCTGGCTAATGAAAAACTGTTTTTT. Using reference TRBV19 and TRBJ1-4 for the parts outside the CDR3, the full variable domain is DGGITQSPKYLFRKEGQNVTLSCEQNLNHDAMYWYRQDPGQGLRLIYYSQIVNDFQKGDIAEGYSVSREKKESFPLTVTSAQKNPTAFYLCASSRGLANEKLFFGSGTQLSVL.

This chain joins TRBV7-9 and TRBJ1-4; D unresolved. This CDR3 comprises 15 residues. The germline CDR1 and CDR2 sequences are SEHNR and FQNEAQ (reference sequence). V lost 1 base, J lost 0 bases, and 6 bases lay in between. This chain's CDR3 is CASSLVGTTNEKLFF. CDR3 nucleotides: TGTGCCAGCAGCTTAGTTGGGACAACTAATGAAAAACTGTTTTTT.

This clone was detected once. The rearrangement uses TRBV5-1 and TRBJ1-1; TRBD1 matches 7 bases. Trimming removed 4 bases from V and 2 bases from J; junction bases left unmatched: 14. The germline gives CDR1 SGHRS, CDR2 YFSETQ. The CDR3 totals 17 residues. In nucleotides, the CDR3 is TGCGCCAGCAGCCTCGGACAGGAATGGGGGACCAACACTGAAGCTTTCTTT. Residues: CASSLGQEWGTNTEAFF.

This chain joins TRBV2 and TRBJ2-7; TRBD2 agrees at 11 bases. CDR3 length: 15 residues. V dropped 4 bases and J dropped 4; count of bases not matched to a gene: 6. Germline V lookup: CDR1 SNHLY, CDR2 FYNNEI. The CDR3 loop is CASSAGTSGSYEQYF. CDR3 in DNA: TGTGCCAGCAGTGCTGGAACTAGCGGGAGTTACGAGCAGTACTTC. The full variable domain, its missing parts supplied by reference TRBV2 and TRBJ2-7, is EPEVTQTPSHQVTQMGQEVILRCVPISNHLYFYWYRQILGQKVEFLVSFYNNEISEKSEIFDDQFSVERPDGSNFTLKIRSTKLEDSAMYFCASSAGTSGSYEQYFGPGTRLTVT.

This sequence joins TRBV27 and TRBJ2-3, with 7 bases identical to TRBD1. Looked up from germline, CDR1 is MNHEY and CDR2 is SMNVEV (reference sequence). The CDR3 is 16 amino acids. J was trimmed by 1 base and V by 6 bases; bases with no gene match: 10. The CDR3 sequence: CASRRSTGIGTDTQYF. In nucleotides, the CDR3 is TGTGCCAGCAGAAGATCGACAGGGATAGGCACAGATACGCAGTATTTT.

The chain employs TRBV18 and TRBJ2-3; D gene unclear. This CDR3 is 12 amino acids long. V was trimmed by 5 bases and J by 6 bases, leaving 9 bases between them. Germline CDR1 KGHSH, CDR2 LQKENI. The CDR3: CASSISEDTQYF. The DNA for the CDR3 is TGTGCCAGCTCAATATCGGAGGATACGCAGTATTTT.

The rearrangement joins TRBV25-1 to TRBJ1-2; D is undetermined. Trimming cost V 5 bases and J 2 bases, with 3 bases left between them. The CDR3 covers 11 residues. Germline-derived CDR1 and CDR2 are MGHDK and SYGVNS. CDR3 loop: CASSTNYGYTF. CDR3 bases: TGTGCCAGCAGTACCAACTATGGCTACACCTTC.

The rearrangement links TRBV30 to TRBJ2-7; TRBD2 aligns across 11 bases. Losses at the gene ends were 3 bases for V and 8 bases for J; bases not matched to a gene: 0. CDR1 and CDR2 from the germline V gene are GTSNPN and SVGIG (reference sequence). This CDR3 spans 11 amino acids. CDR3 nucleotide sequence: TGTGCCTGGAGGACTAGCGGGAAGCAGTACTTC. Amino acid sequence: CAWRTSGKQYF.

The V gene is TRBV5-1, the J gene TRBJ2-7; 7 bases line up with TRBD2. Germline V gene data show CDR1 as SGHRS and CDR2 as YFSETQ. Losses at the gene ends were 0 bases for V and 2 bases for J; bases not matched to a gene: 8. The CDR3 totals 16 residues. CDR3 DNA sequence: TGCGCCAGCAGCTTGGGGGTCGGGGGGTCGACCTACGAGCAGTACTTC. This translates into CASSLGVGGSTYEQYF.

J is TRBJ2-1 and V is TRBV13; the match to TRBD2 covers 10 bases. The CDR3 consists of 17 residues. The germline gives CDR1 PRHDT, CDR2 FYEKMQ (reference sequence). Trimming cost V 1 base and J 6 bases; bases outside gene matches: 9. CDR3 loop: CASSLETSGYLSNEQFF. CDR3 nucleotide sequence: TGTGCCAGCAGCTTAGAGACTAGCGGGTACCTAAGCAATGAGCAGTTCTTC.

CDR3 nucleotide sequence: TGCGCCAGCAGCTTGCAGGTGACAGCGAACACTGAAGCTTTCTTT. It translates to CASSLQVTANTEAFF. This chain connects TRBV5-1 to TRBJ1-1; possible D gene TRBD1, 5 bases. The V end lost 1 base, the J end lost 1 base, and 11 bases lay between the germline ends. The CDR3 is 15 amino acids. Germline CDR1 reads SGHRS; CDR2 reads YFSETQ.

The count of this clone is one. The chain employs TRBV5-1 and TRBJ2-3; D uncertain. The CDR3 totals 14 residues. The V end lost 3 bases, the J end lost 0 bases, and 8 bases lay between the germline ends. Looked up from germline, CDR1 is SGHRS and CDR2 is YFSETQ. CDR3 residues: CASSSGGSTDTQYF. The CDR3 DNA reads as TGCGCCAGCAGCTCGGGCGGTAGCACAGATACGCAGTATTTT.

J is TRBJ2-7 and V is TRBV5-5, with D possibly being TRBD1 (5 bases). Trimming shortened V by 0 bases and J by 6 bases, and 16 bases separated the two germline ends. Germline V lookup: CDR1 SGHKS, CDR2 YYEKEE (reference sequence). This CDR3 is built from 15 residues. The chain's CDR3 is CASSLVDTGALEQYF. CDR3 DNA: TGTGCCAGCAGCTTGGTTGACACTGGGGCTCTCGAGCAGTACTTC.

The CDR3 protein is CASSQDRVPSGNQFF. The CDR3 DNA reads as TGCGCCAGCAGCCAAGATAGGGTGCCTAGCGGGAATCAGTTCTTC. The rearrangement links TRBV4-1 to TRBJ2-1, with 9 positions matching TRBD2. The V gene's germline CDR1 is MGHRA and CDR2 YSYEKL. J gave up 13 bases and V 0 bases, and 10 bases lay outside the gene matches. The CDR3 has 15 residues.

This chain connects TRBV5-1 to TRBJ1-2; the match to TRBD1 covers 7 bases. J lost 1 base, V lost 4 bases, and 19 bases had no gene match. CDR3 size: 19 residues. Per germline, CDR1 SGHRS and CDR2 YFSETQ. In DNA form, the CDR3 reads TGCGCCAGCAGCCCGAGAACGACCGTAGGACAGGCAAATAACTATGGCTACACCTTC. It is translated as CASSPRTTVGQANNYGYTF.

This rearrangement joins TRBV5-5 to TRBJ2-7; either TRBD1 or TRBD2 may supply D (6 bases each). The germline V and J ends were trimmed by 6 bases and 2 bases, with 21 bases remaining between them. The CDR3 is 16 amino acids. Germline V CDR1 and CDR2: SGHKS, YYEKEE (reference sequence). CDR3 amino acids: CASTKDGGRQTYEQYF. CDR3 DNA sequence: TGTGCCAGCACCAAGGATGGGGGGCGTCAAACCTACGAGCAGTACTTC.